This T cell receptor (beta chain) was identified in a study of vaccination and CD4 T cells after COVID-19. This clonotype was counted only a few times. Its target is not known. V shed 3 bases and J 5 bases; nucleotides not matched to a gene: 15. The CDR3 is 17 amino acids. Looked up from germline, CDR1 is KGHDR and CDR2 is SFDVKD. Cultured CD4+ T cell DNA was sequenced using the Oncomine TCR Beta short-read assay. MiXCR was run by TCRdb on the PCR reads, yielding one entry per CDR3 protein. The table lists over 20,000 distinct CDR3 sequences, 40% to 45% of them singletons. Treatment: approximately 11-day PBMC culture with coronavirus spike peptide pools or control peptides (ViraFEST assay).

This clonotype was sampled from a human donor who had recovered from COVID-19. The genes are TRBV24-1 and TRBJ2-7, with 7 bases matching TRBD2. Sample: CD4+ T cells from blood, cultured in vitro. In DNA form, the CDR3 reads TGTGCCACCAGTGATGGGAACCGGGCCGGGGGGTTCGACGAGCAGTACTTC. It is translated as CATSDGNRAGGFDEQYF.